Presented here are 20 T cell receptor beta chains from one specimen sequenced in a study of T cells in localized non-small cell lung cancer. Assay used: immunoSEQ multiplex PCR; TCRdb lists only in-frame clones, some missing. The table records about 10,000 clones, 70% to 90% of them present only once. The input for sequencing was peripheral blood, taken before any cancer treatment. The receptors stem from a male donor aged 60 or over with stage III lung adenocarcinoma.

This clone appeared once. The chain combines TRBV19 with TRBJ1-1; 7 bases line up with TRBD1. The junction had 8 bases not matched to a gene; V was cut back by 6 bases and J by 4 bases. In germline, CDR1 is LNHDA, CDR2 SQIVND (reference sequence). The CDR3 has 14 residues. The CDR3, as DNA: TGTGCCAGTAGGGTAACAGGGGAAGGCACTGAAGCTTTCTTT. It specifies CASRVTGEGTEAFF.

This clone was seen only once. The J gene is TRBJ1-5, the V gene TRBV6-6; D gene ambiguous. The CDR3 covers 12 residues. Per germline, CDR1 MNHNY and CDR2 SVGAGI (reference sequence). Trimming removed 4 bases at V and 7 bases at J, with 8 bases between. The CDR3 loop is CASSSPPQPQHF. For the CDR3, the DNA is TGTGCCAGCAGTTCCCCTCCCCAGCCCCAGCATTTT.

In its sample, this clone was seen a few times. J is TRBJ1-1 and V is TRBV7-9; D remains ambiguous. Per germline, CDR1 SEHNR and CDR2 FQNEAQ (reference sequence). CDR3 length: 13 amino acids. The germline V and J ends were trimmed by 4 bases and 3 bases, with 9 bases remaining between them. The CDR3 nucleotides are TGTGCCAGCAGCTCTCCAAAGGACACTGAAGCTTTCTTT. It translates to CASSSPKDTEAFF.

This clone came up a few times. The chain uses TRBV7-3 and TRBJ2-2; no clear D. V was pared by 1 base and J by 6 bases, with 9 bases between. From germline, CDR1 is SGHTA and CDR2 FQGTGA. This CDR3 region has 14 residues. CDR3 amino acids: CASSLIGPPGELFF. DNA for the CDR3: TGTGCCAGCAGCTTAATAGGGCCCCCCGGGGAGCTGTTTTTT.

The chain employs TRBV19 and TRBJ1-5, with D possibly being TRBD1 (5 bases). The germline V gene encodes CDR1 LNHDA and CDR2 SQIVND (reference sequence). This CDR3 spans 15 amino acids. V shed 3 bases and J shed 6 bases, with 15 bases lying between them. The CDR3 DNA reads TGTGCCAGTAGTATCGGCCAGGGATCTAGTCAGCCCCAGCATTTT. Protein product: CASSIGQGSSQPQHF.

This CDR3 is CATSRDEDRSYGYTF. For the CDR3, the DNA is TGTGCCACCAGCAGAGATGAGGACAGGAGCTATGGCTACACCTTC. The chain couples TRBV15 to TRBJ1-2, with 7 bases fitting TRBD1. Germline-derived CDR1 and CDR2 are LNHNV and YYDKDF (reference sequence). Trimming cost V 0 bases and J 4 bases; bases outside gene matches: 5. This CDR3 is 15 amino acids long.

Here the CDR3 reads CASSPSWVGYTF. The CDR3, as DNA: TGTGCCAGCAGCCCTTCCTGGGTCGGCTACACCTTC. The V and J genes are TRBV7-8 and TRBJ1-2, with D hard to call. Germline assignment: CDR1 SGHVS and CDR2 FQNEAQ. The CDR3 totals 12 residues. The germline V and J ends were trimmed by 5 bases and 8 bases, with 12 bases remaining between them.

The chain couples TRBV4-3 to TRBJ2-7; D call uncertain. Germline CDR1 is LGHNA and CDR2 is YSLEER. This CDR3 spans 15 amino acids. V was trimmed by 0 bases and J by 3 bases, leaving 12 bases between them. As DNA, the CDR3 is TGCGCCAGCAGCCAAGATACCAGAACACACTACGAGCAGTACTTC. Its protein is CASSQDTRTHYEQYF.

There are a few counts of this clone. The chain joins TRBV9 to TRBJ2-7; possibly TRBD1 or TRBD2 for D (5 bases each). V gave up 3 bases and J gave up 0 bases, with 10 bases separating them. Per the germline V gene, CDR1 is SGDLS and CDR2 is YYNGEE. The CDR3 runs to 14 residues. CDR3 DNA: TGTGCCAGCAGCGAGGGACGCCGCTCCTACGAGCAGTACTTC. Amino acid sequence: CASSEGRRSYEQYF. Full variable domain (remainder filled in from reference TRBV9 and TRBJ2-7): DSGVTQTPKHLITATGQRVTLRCSPRSGDLSVYWYQQSLDQGLQFLIQYYNGEERAKGNILERFSAQQFPDLHSELNLSSLELGDSALYFCASSEGRRSYEQYFGPGTRLTVT.

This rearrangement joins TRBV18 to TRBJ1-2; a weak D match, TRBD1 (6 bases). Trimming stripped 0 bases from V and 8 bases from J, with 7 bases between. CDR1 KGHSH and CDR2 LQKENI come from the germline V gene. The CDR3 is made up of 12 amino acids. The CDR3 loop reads CASSPPDRGYTF. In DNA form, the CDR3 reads TGTGCCAGCTCACCACCCGACAGGGGCTACACCTTC. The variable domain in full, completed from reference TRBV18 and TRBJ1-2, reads NAGVMQNPRHLVRRRGQEARLRCSPMKGHSHVYWYRQLPEEGLKFMVYLQKENIIDESGMPKERFSAEFPKEGPSILRIQQVVRGDSAAYFCASSPPDRGYTFGSGTRLTVV.

This chain's CDR3 is CAVTEGANYGYTF. CDR3 coding DNA: TGTGCCGTCACCGAAGGAGCTAACTATGGCTACACCTTC. J is TRBJ1-2 and V is TRBV10-3; D is uncertain. Per germline, CDR1 ENHRY and CDR2 SYGVKD. V lost 11 bases and J lost 0, with 13 bases in between. The CDR3 length is 13 residues.

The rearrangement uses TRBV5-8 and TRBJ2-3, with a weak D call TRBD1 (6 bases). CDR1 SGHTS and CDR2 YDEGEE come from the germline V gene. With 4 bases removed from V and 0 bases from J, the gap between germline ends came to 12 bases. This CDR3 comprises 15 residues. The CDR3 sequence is CASSPTGMSTDTQYF. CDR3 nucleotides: TGTGCCAGCAGCCCCACAGGGATGAGCACAGATACGCAGTATTTT.

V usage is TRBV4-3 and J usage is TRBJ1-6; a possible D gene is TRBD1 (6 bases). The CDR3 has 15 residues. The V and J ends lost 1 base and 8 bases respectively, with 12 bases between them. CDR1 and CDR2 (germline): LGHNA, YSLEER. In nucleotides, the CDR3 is TGCGCCAGCAGCCAAGGCACAGGGACGTATTCACCCCTCCACTTT. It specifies CASSQGTGTYSPLHF.

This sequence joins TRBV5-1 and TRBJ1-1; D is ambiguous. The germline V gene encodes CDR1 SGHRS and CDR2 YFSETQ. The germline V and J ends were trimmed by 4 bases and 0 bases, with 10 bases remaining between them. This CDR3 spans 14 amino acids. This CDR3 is CASSQDGMNTEAFF. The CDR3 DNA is TGCGCCAGCAGCCAGGACGGCATGAACACTGAAGCTTTCTTT. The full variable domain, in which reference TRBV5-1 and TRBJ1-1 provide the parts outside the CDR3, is KAGVTQTPRYLIKTRGQQVTLSCSPISGHRSVSWYQQTPGQGLQFLFEYFSETQRNKGNFPGRFSGRQFSNSRSEMNVSTLELGDSALYLCASSQDGMNTEAFFGQGTRLTVV.

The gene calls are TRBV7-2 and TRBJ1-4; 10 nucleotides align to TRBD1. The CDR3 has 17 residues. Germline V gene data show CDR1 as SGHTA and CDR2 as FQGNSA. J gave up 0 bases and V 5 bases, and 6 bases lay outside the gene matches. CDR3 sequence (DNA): TGTGCCAGCAGCAAAGAGGGACAGGGGACAACTAATGAAAAACTGTTTTTT. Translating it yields CASSKEGQGTTNEKLFF.

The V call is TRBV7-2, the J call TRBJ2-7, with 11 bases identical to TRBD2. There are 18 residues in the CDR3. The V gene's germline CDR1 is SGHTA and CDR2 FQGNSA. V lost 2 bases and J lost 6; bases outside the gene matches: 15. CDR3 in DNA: TGTGCCAGCAGCTTACCTCAAGGGACTAGCGGATCCCGAGGCGAGCAGTACTTC. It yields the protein CASSLPQGTSGSRGEQYF.

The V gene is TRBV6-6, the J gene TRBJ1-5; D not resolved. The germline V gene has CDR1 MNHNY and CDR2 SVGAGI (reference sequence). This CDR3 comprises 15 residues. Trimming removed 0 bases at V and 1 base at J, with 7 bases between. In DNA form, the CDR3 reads TGTGCCAGCAGTTACTCTCGGGTCAGCAATCAGCCCCAGCATTTT. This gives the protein CASSYSRVSNQPQHF.

DNA of the CDR3: TGTGCCAGCAGTTTCAGAGGGGGCCGTAATGAAAAACTGTTTTTT. Translating gives CASSFRGGRNEKLFF. The rearrangement links TRBV27 to TRBJ1-4; 7 nucleotides align to TRBD1. Per germline, CDR1 MNHEY and CDR2 SMNVEV (reference sequence). V shed 3 bases, J shed 4 bases, and the junction held 5 bases outside the gene matches. CDR3 size: 15 residues.

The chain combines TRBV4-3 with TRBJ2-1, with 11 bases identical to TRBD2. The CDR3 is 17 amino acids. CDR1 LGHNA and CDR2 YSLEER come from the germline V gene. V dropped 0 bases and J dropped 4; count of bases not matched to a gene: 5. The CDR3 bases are TGCGCCAGCAGCCAAGACCCGACTAGCGGGATGTACAATGAGCAGTTCTTC. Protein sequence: CASSQDPTSGMYNEQFF.

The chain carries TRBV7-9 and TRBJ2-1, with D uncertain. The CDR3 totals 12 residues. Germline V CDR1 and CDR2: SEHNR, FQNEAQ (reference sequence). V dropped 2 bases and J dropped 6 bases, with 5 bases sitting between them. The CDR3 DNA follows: TGTGCCAGCAGCTTACAGTCCAATGAGCAGTTCTTC. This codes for CASSLQSNEQFF.